This T cell receptor (beta chain) was retrieved from a study of shared clonotypes between healthy human individuals (dated by TCRdb to about 2020). For the study in its entirety: A few men and a couple of women, aged 18 to 49 years, made up the cohort. Per donor, three plates each were used for CD4 naive and CD4 memory, two for CD8 naive, and one for CD8 memory. The study deeply sequenced blood TCR repertoires of about 5 healthy adults to estimate repertoire size and the extent of clonotype sharing between individuals. Each donor's leukapheresis produced roughly between roughly 0.85 and 9.5 billion PBMCs. To increase sequencing depth and limit assay-specific biases, different laboratories used diverse techniques to prepare libraries and sequence TCR repertoires. Summary of the overall study and its limitations: Compared with non-shared clonotypes, clonotypes shared by all four sorted-subset donors had higher generation probabilities. Based on pairwise subsampling, the degree of clonotype sharing among donors was expected to be affected by sequencing depth. Estimated clonotype richness was generally larger for naive than for memory subsets. Because the study included a small number of donors, the genetic and exposure-history diversity represented was limited. Incomplete sequencing was indicated by rarefaction of sorted-subset datasets, despite the large sequencing depth. Sampling was limited to blood, and TCR repertoires in tissue likely differ from TCR repertoires in blood. About 5% of naive CD4, 3.5% of naive CD8, 2.3% of memory CD4, and 0.35% to 0.4% of memory CD8 clonotypes were shared across several donors.

Regarding this clone: Its antigen target is currently unknown. Per-base quality was not reported, and no clone a single base away is much larger than it.

The donors were healthy, HIV-negative adults with no recently reported acute infections or vaccinations. Only Caucasian adults living in Nashville, Tennessee, USA were represented among the donors. CD4+ T cells were enriched by magnetic negative selection; naive cells were then positively selected on CD45RA, and the negative fraction formed the memory subset. After blood collection by leukapheresis, PBMCs were isolated using Ficoll-Histopaque density gradient centrifugation and then cryopreserved in the vapor phase of liquid nitrogen. Purity and quantity of every magnetically sorted T cell population were checked by analytical flow cytometry. Genomic DNA was isolated from each sorted fraction and quantified by UV absorbance on a Nanodrop 2000c. Measured from the cysteine to the phenylalanine, the CDR3 is 16 residues long. The entry retains the CDR3 DNA only, 48 bases that are in frame from base 1. V is cut by 1 base and J by 3 bases, and the space between the germline ends is 13 bases. CDR1 and CDR2 are drawn from the germline V gene: KGHSH, LQKENI.

TCR CDR3 regions were amplified from genomic DNA by multiplex PCR using the deep immunoSEQ assay. For each cell subset, the extracted genomic DNA was distributed evenly across all wells of several immunoSEQ 96-well plates, and each plate served as one replicate. For sorted subsets, approximately 210 ng of genomic DNA, equivalent to 30,000 or so T cell genomes, went into each replicate PCR. Purified libraries were quantified with a Qubit 3.0 fluorometer, sized on a Bioanalyzer 2100, and re-quantified with the KAPA Library Quantification kit. A separate single-read 150-cycle Illumina NextSeq 550 flow cell was used to sequence each immunoSEQ 96-well plate. The source study handled its data this way. The immunoSEQ output contained only junctional sequences without quality scores, so filtering could not match that applied to full-length reads. Sequences were annotated with PyIR, a Python wrapper for IgBLAST v1.9, using IMGT germline references to assign V/J genes and CDR3. Reads were removed for weak V/J assignments (E-value above 1e-6), missing CDR3, stop codons, out-of-frame junctions, or ambiguous translated residues. V3J clonotypes were defined as sequences sharing an identical inferred V gene, J gene, and CDR3 amino acid sequence. Percentage overlap between repertoires was calculated by dividing the number of shared unique clonotypes by the size of the smaller repertoire. RTK rarefaction, the Chao1 estimator, and Recon v2.1 estimates of unobserved clonotypes were used to assess repertoire richness. For all TCRbeta clonotypes obtained by the gDNA method from a handful of donors, generation probabilities were computed with OLGA. TCRdb took this table from immuneACCESS and kept in-frame rearrangements with V and J called. Such tables lack part of the clones; where checked against another copy, unresolved V genes explain under half of the gap, and the rest is unexplained. V, J and clone size were drawn from that table, and D and trimming were deduced from the DNA. Here the sample has 300,000 or so clones; around two thirds occur a single time. Around 10% of the sample is in the top ten clones.

Sequencing was carried out using memory CD4+ T cells sorted from blood. The sample's cell subset or site label, in plain terms: CD45RA-negative fraction. The V gene is TRBV18 and the J gene is TRBJ2-1; the D gene is perhaps TRBD2, on 6 matching bases. The source is a man aged 25-40 years in good health. The bases read TGTGCCAGCTCACCACGGGAGGCAGCGAGCTACAATGAGCAGTTCTTC. This yields the protein CASSPREAASYNEQFF.